This entry features one TCR beta chain sequence. The authors' processing: Amplifying reference gene primers gave estimates of nucleated cell counts. The table came from immunoSEQ multiplex PCR; TCRdb's copy has only in-frame clones and leaves some out. The V and J calls and clone size are taken from that table; D and trimming were inferred from the DNA. The data contain under 85,000 clones, approximately 88% of them singletons. This entry comes from a study of blood T cell repertoires in COVID-19. The wider study: Samples taken during acute and convalescent COVID-19 were collected in the United States, Italy and Spain. T cells, B-cell-depleted T cells, or PBMCs supplied cDNA or gDNA.

V was clipped by 3 bases and J by 7 bases; unmatched bases: 10. Germline-derived CDR1 and CDR2 are SGDLS and YYNGEE. The CDR3 consists of 17 residues. This TCR came from a man between 65 and 79 years old with acute or convalescent COVID-19. The chain uses TRBV9 and TRBJ2-1, with 13 bases identical to TRBD2. The sequencing input was peripheral blood. CDR3 in amino acids: CASSGGTSGNKYNEQFF. In nucleotides, the CDR3 is TGTGCCAGCAGCGGGGGGACTAGCGGGAACAAGTATAATGAGCAGTTCTTC.